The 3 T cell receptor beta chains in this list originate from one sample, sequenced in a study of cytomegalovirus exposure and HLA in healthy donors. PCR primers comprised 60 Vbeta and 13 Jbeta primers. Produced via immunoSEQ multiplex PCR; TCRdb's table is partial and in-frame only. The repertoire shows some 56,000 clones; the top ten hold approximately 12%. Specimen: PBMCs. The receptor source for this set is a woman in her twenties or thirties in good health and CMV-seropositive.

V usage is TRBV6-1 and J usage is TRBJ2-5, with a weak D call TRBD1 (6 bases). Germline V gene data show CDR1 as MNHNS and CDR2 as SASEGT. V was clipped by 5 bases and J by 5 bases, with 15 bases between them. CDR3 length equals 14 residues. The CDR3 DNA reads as TGTGCCAGCAGTAAGCCAGGGGTTGAGGAGACCCAGTACTTC. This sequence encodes CASSKPGVEETQYF.

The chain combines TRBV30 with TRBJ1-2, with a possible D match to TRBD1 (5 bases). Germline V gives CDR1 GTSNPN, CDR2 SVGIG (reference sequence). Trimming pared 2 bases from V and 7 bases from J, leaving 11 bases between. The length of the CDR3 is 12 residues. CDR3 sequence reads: CAWSPRQTGYTF. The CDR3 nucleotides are TGTGCCTGGAGTCCCCGACAGACTGGCTACACCTTC.

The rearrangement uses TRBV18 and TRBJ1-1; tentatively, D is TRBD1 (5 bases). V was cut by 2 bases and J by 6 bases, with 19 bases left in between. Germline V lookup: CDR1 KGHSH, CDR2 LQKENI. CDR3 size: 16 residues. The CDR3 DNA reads TGTGCCAGCTCACCAAACGGGGGTAGTAATGGCGCTGAAGCTTTCTTT. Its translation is CASSPNGGSNGAEAFF.